Listed below are T cell receptor beta chains from one sample, sequenced in a study of T-cell reconstitution after alpha-beta-depleted transplantation in children. From the PCR reads, TCRdb called clonotypes with MiXCR, one entry per CDR3 protein. The repertoire holds hundreds of thousands of distinct CDR3 sequences, with 20% to 30% as singletons. The sample was PBMCs, mostly from graft donor cells, taken 360 days after TCRalphabeta/CD19-depleted stem cell transplant. The receptors shown here come from a female patient aged 2-9 years who had a stem cell transplant for congenital amegakaryocytic thrombocytopenia, so the T cells may come from the graft donor. Both conserved end residues are trimmed from each CDR3. The D gene is left open where the match is weak.

>.|TRBV24-1|TRBJ1-4
ATSDSRVGEKLF
>.|TRBV5-1|TRBJ2-2
ASSLLSTLGELF
>.|TRBV6-6|TRBJ2-4
ASSYNDGNIQY
>.|TRBV4-1|TRBJ2-2
ASSQAPPRRTNTGELF
>.|TRBV6-2/TRBV6-3|TRBJ2-1
ASSFPSLGQF
>.|TRBV4-3|TRBJ2-7
ASSQDWVGGRNSYEQY
>TRBD2|TRBV9|TRBJ2-1
ASSTSGRAYNEQF
>.|TRBV28|TRBJ2-5
ASSPPYKETQY
>.|TRBV9|TRBJ2-5
ASSPRTARETQY
>TRBD2|TRBV6-1|TRBJ2-2
ASSLAATNTGELF
>TRBD2|TRBV29-1|TRBJ2-7
SVVAGGYEQY
>TRBD1|TRBV20-1|TRBJ2-7
SARTGGYEQY
>.|TRBV29-1|TRBJ1-2
SASGVGSSGYT
>.|TRBV6-5|TRBJ2-4
ASSYSSSKLAKNIQY
>.|TRBV12-3/TRBV12-4|TRBJ1-5
ASSWTDNQPQH
>TRBD2|TRBV12-3/TRBV12-4|TRBJ2-1
ASSAGGSYNEQF
>TRBD1|TRBV7-9|TRBJ1-4
ASSLPKTGTNEKLF
>TRBD2|TRBV29-1|TRBJ2-7
SVVLAGPYEQY
>TRBD2|TRBV5-1|TRBJ2-5
ASIQSPSGQETQY
>.|TRBV12-3/TRBV12-4|TRBJ1-4
ASSLAFSEKLF